The 7 T cell receptor beta chains reported below all come from one sample, sequenced in a study of blood T cell repertoires in COVID-19. The assay was immunoSEQ multiplex PCR, and TCRdb's table has in-frame clones only and misses some. In the table there are roughly 320,000 clones, 85% to 90% of which are singletons. The material sequenced was peripheral blood. These receptors originate from a woman aged 25 to 39 with COVID-19, enrolled during active disease.

The rearrangement links TRBV4-1 to TRBJ1-3; TRBD1 is a possible D gene (5 bases). Germline V gene sequence: CDR1 MGHRA, CDR2 YSYEKL. V was cut by 4 bases and J by 0 bases, with 13 bases left in between. The CDR3 extends over 16 amino acids. The CDR3 here is CASSRGILSSGNTIYF. In nucleotides, the CDR3 is TGCGCCAGCAGCCGGGGCATACTTAGCTCTGGAAACACCATATATTTT.

There are a few counts of this clone. The CDR3 nucleotides are TGTGCCACCAGTGATGCACAGTCCAGGGATCAGCCCCAGCATTTT. Translation gives CATSDAQSRDQPQHF. V usage is TRBV24-1 and J usage is TRBJ1-5; possible D gene TRBD1, 5 bases. Trimming took off 3 bases at V and 5 bases at J, with 13 bases between the two ends. Per the germline V gene, CDR1 is KGHDR and CDR2 is SFDVKD. CDR3 length: 15 residues.

The J gene is TRBJ1-2, the V gene TRBV5-1; D is possibly TRBD1 (5 bases). In germline, CDR1 is SGHRS, CDR2 YFSETQ. With 2 bases removed from V and 2 bases from J, the gap between germline ends came to 13 bases. This CDR3 is 15 amino acids long. The CDR3 sequence is CASSFGGGTNYGYTF. CDR3 nucleotides: TGCGCCAGCAGCTTTGGAGGAGGGACCAACTATGGCTACACCTTC.

V and J are TRBV27 and TRBJ1-6; D is perhaps TRBD1 (5 bases). From germline, CDR1 is MNHEY and CDR2 SMNVEV (reference sequence). Between the trimmed V and J ends, which lost 3 bases and 8 bases, there was a span of 11 bases. The CDR3 runs to 14 residues. CDR3 sequence reads: CASSFGTGDSPLHF. The DNA for the CDR3 is TGTGCCAGCAGTTTCGGTACAGGAGATTCACCCCTCCACTTT.

This clone was detected only once. The chain recombines TRBV24-1 with TRBJ2-1; 9 bases map to TRBD2. Germline trimming cut 8 bases from V and 1 base from J; bases unmatched to any gene: 17. This CDR3 region has 19 residues. Per the germline V gene, CDR1 is KGHDR and CDR2 is SFDVKD. The CDR3 region is CATIIAAGASGVSYNEQFF. CDR3 sequence (DNA): TGTGCCACCATCATAGCCGCGGGGGCTAGCGGGGTTTCCTACAATGAGCAGTTCTTC.

This sequence joins TRBV27 and TRBJ1-1, with 7 bases matching TRBD1. This CDR3 region has 13 residues. Per the germline V gene, CDR1 is MNHEY and CDR2 is SMNVEV (reference sequence). Trimming cost V 3 bases and J 8 bases; bases outside gene matches: 6. The CDR3 coding sequence is TGTGCCAGCAGTTTCTCGGACAGGAACGAAGCTTTCTTT. Protein sequence: CASSFSDRNEAFF.

The V call is TRBV7-6, the J call TRBJ1-4; D is possibly TRBD1 (6 bases). The CDR3 consists of 15 residues. CDR1 SGHVS and CDR2 FNYEAQ come from the germline V gene. V was trimmed by 4 bases and J by 8 bases, leaving 17 bases between them. DNA of the CDR3: TGTGCCAGCAGCTCCACGGACAGCCTTCGGGAAAAACTGTTTTTT. Its translation is CASSSTDSLREKLFF.